This T cell receptor beta chain was observed in a study of OX40 agonist ivuxolimab in advanced cancers. About the research overall: Patients received ivuxolimab, an agonistic anti-OX40 (CD134) antibody. Dose-escalation cases comprised hepatocellular carcinoma, melanoma, renal cell or head and neck cancer. Findings of the study overall: Clonal expansion from baseline to week 6 occurred in both CD4+ and CD8+ T cells.

Germline lookup yields CDR1 SGHVS and CDR2 FNYEAQ. The V gene lost 6 bases and the J gene lost 0 bases, with 9 bases spanning the gap. CDR3 length equals 13 residues. Peripheral blood came from all dose cohorts at three timepoints. Sequencing used immunoSEQ multiplex PCR; TCRdb keeps in-frame clones, though not all of them. This table has about 59,000 clones, about 90% appearing once. A note on this clone: Its antigen is as yet unknown.

The input for sequencing was CD4+ or CD8+ T cells sorted from blood, taken in a trial of the OX40 agonist ivuxolimab. This clonotype was sampled from an adult with an advanced solid tumor such as melanoma, head and neck, liver or kidney cancer. The V call is TRBV7-6, the J call TRBJ2-7; maybe TRBD1 (6 bases). CDR3 residues: CASSSTGSYEQYF. In nucleotides, the CDR3 is TGTGCCAGCAGTTCGACAGGCTCCTACGAGCAGTACTTC.